These T cell receptor beta chains were read from a single sample in a study of human T cells and chemical hapten exposure. TCRdb ran MiXCR on the 5' RACE reads and lists one entry per CDR3 protein. The sample carries approximately 140,000 distinct CDR3 sequences, about 4.3% recorded once. The receptors here all came from a female donor in good health. The CDR3 runs from the conserved cysteine through the conserved F or W. D genes are given only for firm matches. The size field is filled for only some rows; it gives once, few, many or a size class.

v_gene	j_gene	d_gene	abundance	CDR3aa	CDR3nt
TRBV25-1	TRBJ2-1	-	-	CASSPRLGDRVYNEQFF	TGTGCCAGCAGCCCTAGATTAGGGGACCGGGTCTACAATGAGCAGTTCTTC
TRBV25-1	TRBJ2-4	-	many	CASSEGDRLAKNIQYF	TGTGCCAGCAGTGAAGGAGACAGATTAGCCAAAAACATTCAGTACTTC
TRBV15	TRBJ1-4	TRBD1	-	CATSGHRGVGEKLFF	TGTGCCACCAGCGGCCACAGGGGAGTCGGTGAAAAACTGTTTTTT
TRBV6-1	TRBJ1-5	-	many	CASAQTENQPQHF	TGTGCCAGCGCCCAGACTGAAAATCAGCCCCAGCATTTT
TRBV6-5	TRBJ2-6	TRBD1	many	CASSYSGQGVSGANVLTF	TGTGCCAGCAGTTACTCGGGACAGGGGGTCTCTGGGGCCAACGTCCTGACTTTC
TRBV20-1	TRBJ2-7	-	many	CSARGQTATYEQYF	TGCAGTGCTAGAGGCCAGACAGCTACCTACGAGCAGTACTTC
TRBV20-1	TRBJ2-7	TRBD1	many	CSARDGYRDRRTKQYF	TGCAGTGCTAGAGATGGATACCGGGACAGACGTACGAAGCAGTACTTC
TRBV5-4	TRBJ2-5	-	many	CASSLGGIQETQYF	TGTGCCAGCAGCTTGGGGGGGATCCAAGAGACCCAGTACTTC
TRBV27	TRBJ2-1	TRBD2	many	CASSRRAGGLNEQFF	TGTGCCAGCAGCCGGCGAGCGGGGGGGCTGAATGAGCAGTTCTTC
TRBV9	TRBJ2-7	TRBD2	many	CASSAGTSSYEQYF	TGTGCCAGCAGCGCCGGGACTAGCTCCTACGAGCAGTACTTC
TRBV6-2/TRBV6-3	TRBJ2-1	TRBD2	many	CASSRRTSGNEQFF	TGTGCCAGCAGCCGCAGGACTAGCGGCAATGAGCAGTTCTTC
TRBV3-1	TRBJ1-4	TRBD1	few	CASSRRDSEKLFF	TGTGCCAGCAGCCGCCGGGACAGTGAAAAACTGTTTTTT
TRBV6-2/TRBV6-3	TRBJ1-1	-	many	CASSYPTANTEAFF	TGTGCCAGCAGTTACCCGACAGCGAACACTGAAGCTTTCTTT
TRBV12-3/TRBV12-4	TRBJ2-7	-	few	CASSYTELAGEQYF	TGTGCCAGCAGTTATACGGAGCTGGCGGGGGAGCAGTACTTC
TRBV20-1	TRBJ2-3	TRBD1	many	CSASGQGGLHTQYF	TGCAGTGCTTCGGGACAGGGGGGACTCCATACGCAGTATTTT
TRBV7-7	TRBJ2-7	-	few	CASSLDLARFYEQYF	TGTGCTAGCAGCTTAGACCTCGCACGCTTCTACGAGCAGTACTTC
TRBV11-2	TRBJ2-3	-	many	CASSSPPGGRADTQYF	TGTGCCAGCAGCTCCCCCCCGGGGGGCCGCGCAGATACGCAGTATTTT
TRBV20-1	TRBJ2-3	TRBD2	many	CSAFSGRSTDTQYF	TGCAGTGCTTTTAGCGGGCGAAGCACAGATACGCAGTATTTT
TRBV4-3	TRBJ2-1	-	many	CASSQEMGSGNEQFF	TGCGCCAGCAGCCAAGAGATGGGGTCGGGGAATGAGCAGTTCTTC
TRBV12-3/TRBV12-4	TRBJ2-5	TRBD2	few	CASSLSSGGGETQYF	TGTGCCAGCAGTTTAAGTAGCGGGGGTGGGGAGACCCAGTACTTC
TRBV11-2	TRBJ2-1	TRBD2	many	CASSLQRGNEQFF	TGTGCCAGCAGCTTACAGCGGGGAAATGAGCAGTTCTTC
TRBV20-1	TRBJ1-5	-	many	CSARDRVLGNQPQHF	TGCAGTGCTAGAGACAGGGTCTTGGGCAATCAGCCCCAGCATTTT
TRBV7-2	TRBJ1-1	-	-	CASSYRAQGIEAFF	TGTGCCAGCAGCTACCGTGCTCAGGGGATTGAAGCTTTCTTT
TRBV27	TRBJ1-6	-	many	CASSLGQGGPPLHF	TGTGCCAGCAGTTTAGGTCAGGGCGGTCCACCCCTCCACTTT
TRBV6-2/TRBV6-3	TRBJ2-5	-	many	CASSLELKETQYF	TGTGCCAGCAGTTTAGAGCTTAAAGAGACCCAGTACTTC
TRBV9	TRBJ2-7	TRBD1	-	CASSAGQGTDEQYF	TGTGCCAGCAGCGCCGGACAGGGTACAGACGAGCAGTACTTC
TRBV6-5	TRBJ2-3	TRBD1	many	CASSKLGTGTDTQYF	TGTGCCAGCAGTAAGCTTGGGACAGGCACAGATACGCAGTATTTT
TRBV20-1	TRBJ1-1	TRBD1	many	CSALRRDRGNGEAFF	TGCAGTGCTCTCCGCCGGGACAGGGGTAACGGTGAAGCTTTCTTT
TRBV5-4	TRBJ2-5	-	-	CASSLVASRQETQYF	TGTGCCAGCAGCTTGGTGGCCTCCCGTCAAGAGACCCAGTACTTC
TRBV10-3	TRBJ2-7	-	many	CAISASYEQYF	TGTGCCATCAGTGCAAGTTACGAGCAGTACTTC
TRBV7-2	TRBJ2-5	-	-	CASSPYGVMRYQETQYF	TGTGCCAGCAGCCCCTACGGGGTGATGCGATACCAAGAGACCCAGTACTTC
TRBV18	TRBJ2-3	TRBD1	many	CASSPRQGGGTDTQYF	TGTGCCAGCTCTCCGAGACAGGGCGGCGGGACAGATACGCAGTATTTT
TRBV6-2/TRBV6-3	TRBJ2-6	-	many	CASSYPGSDVSGANVLTF	TGTGCCAGCAGTTACCCCGGCAGCGATGTGTCTGGGGCCAACGTCCTGACTTTC
TRBV20-1	TRBJ2-7	-	many	CSARDSERQVGEYEQYF	TGCAGTGCTAGAGATTCAGAGCGACAGGTCGGGGAATACGAGCAGTACTTC
TRBV20-1	TRBJ2-3	-	many	CSARNHFSTDTQYF	TGCAGTGCTAGAAACCACTTCAGCACAGATACGCAGTATTTT
TRBV27	TRBJ1-1	-	many	CASSLFGEGVKNTEAFF	TGTGCCAGCAGTTTATTCGGGGAGGGGGTTAAGAACACTGAAGCTTTCTTT
TRBV29-1	TRBJ1-1	-	many	CSVAYGKLNTEAFF	TGCAGCGTCGCATACGGGAAATTGAACACTGAAGCTTTCTTT
TRBV7-9	TRBJ2-3	-	many	CASSLDLGARTDTQYF	TGTGCCAGCAGCTTAGATCTGGGGGCTAGAACAGATACGCAGTATTTT
TRBV30	TRBJ2-7	-	many	CAWSVSSYEQYF	TGTGCCTGGAGTGTATCTTCCTACGAGCAGTACTTC
TRBV28	TRBJ1-1	-	many	CASSFTPPGLGAFF	TGTGCCAGCAGTTTCACCCCACCGGGGCTGGGAGCTTTCTTT
TRBV5-4	TRBJ1-5	TRBD1	many	CASSFGTGDQPQHF	TGTGCCAGCAGCTTTGGGACAGGGGATCAGCCCCAGCATTTT
TRBV29-1	TRBJ2-5	-	few	CSVEGLRRGAQETQYF	TGCAGCGTTGAAGGTCTCCGACGAGGGGCTCAAGAGACCCAGTACTTC
TRBV7-8	TRBJ1-2	TRBD1	many	CASSLDGTGKMNGYTF	TGTGCCAGCAGCTTAGATGGGACAGGGAAGATGAATGGCTACACCTTC
TRBV7-8	TRBJ2-1	-	many	CASSSPTEGFSYNEQFF	TGTGCCAGCAGCTCACCGACAGAGGGATTCTCCTACAATGAGCAGTTCTTC
TRBV5-1	TRBJ2-5	-	many	CASSPYAQETQYF	TGCGCCAGCAGCCCGTACGCACAAGAGACCCAGTACTTC
TRBV7-2	TRBJ2-3	TRBD2	many	CASSTGTTFTDTQYF	TGTGCCAGCAGTACCGGGACTACCTTCACAGATACGCAGTATTTT
TRBV7-2	TRBJ2-2	-	many	CASSLMRNTGELFF	TGTGCCAGCAGCTTAATGAGAAACACCGGGGAGCTGTTTTTT
TRBV4-3	TRBJ1-4	-	-	CASSQDYPVVEKLFF	TGCGCCAGCAGCCAAGATTACCCAGTGGTTGAAAAACTGTTTTTT
TRBV2	TRBJ1-1	TRBD1	many	CASSPDRATEAFF	TGTGCCAGCAGCCCGGACAGGGCAACTGAAGCTTTCTTT
TRBV9	TRBJ1-5	-	many	CATIVYWKVTDSNQPQHF	TGTGCCACCATCGTATATTGGAAGGTCACAGATAGCAATCAGCCCCAGCATTTT